The sequence of this T cell receptor (beta chain) was determined in a study of spatial heterogeneity in lung cancer. At the level of the study: The authors sequenced available follow-up PBMC samples, taken a median of around two years after resection. There were, on average, more than 9.5 raw-read appearances for each unique TCR and UMI combination. Study-level points and caveats: Blood carried ubiquitous expanded tumor TCRs more at resection than follow-up.

The library protocol tagged each TCR cDNA with a unique molecular identifier. TCRdb re-called the 5' RACE reads through MiXCR, storing one row per CDR3 protein. The sample includes 50,000 to 60,000 distinct CDR3 sequences, less than 9% seen only once; the top ten take over 30%. Time point specified: blood at routine non-recurrence follow-up after resection. In each case, whole RNA from tumor, nontumor lung or frozen PBMC was sequenced unsorted. The CDR3 has 15 amino acids. From germline, CDR1 is KGHSH and CDR2 LQKENI. V lost 3 bases and J lost 6; bases outside the gene matches: 3. Of note for this clonotype: Its antigen is not known. No conserved phenylalanine or tryptophan is present at the end of the CDR3, so a read error is the likely explanation.

The chain couples TRBV18 to TRBJ1-5; 12 bases line up with TRBD1. This TCR derives from a female donor with early-stage non-small cell lung cancer. The input for sequencing was PBMCs, taken at follow-up. CDR3 protein: CASSPGQGAGQPQHY. In DNA form, the CDR3 reads TGTGCCAGCTCACCGGGACAGGGGGCGGGTCAGCCCCAGCATTAT.